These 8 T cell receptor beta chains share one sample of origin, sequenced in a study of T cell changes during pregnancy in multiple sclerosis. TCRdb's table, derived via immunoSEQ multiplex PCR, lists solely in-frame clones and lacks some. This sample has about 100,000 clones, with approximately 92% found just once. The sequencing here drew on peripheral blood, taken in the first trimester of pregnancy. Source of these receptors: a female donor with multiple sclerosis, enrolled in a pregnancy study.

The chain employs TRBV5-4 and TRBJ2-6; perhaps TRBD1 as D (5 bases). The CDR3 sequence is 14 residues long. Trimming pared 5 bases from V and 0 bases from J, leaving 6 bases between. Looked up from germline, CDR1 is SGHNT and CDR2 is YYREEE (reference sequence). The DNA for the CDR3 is TGTGCCAGCAGTGACAGCTCTGGGGCCAACGTCCTGACTTTC. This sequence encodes CASSDSSGANVLTF.

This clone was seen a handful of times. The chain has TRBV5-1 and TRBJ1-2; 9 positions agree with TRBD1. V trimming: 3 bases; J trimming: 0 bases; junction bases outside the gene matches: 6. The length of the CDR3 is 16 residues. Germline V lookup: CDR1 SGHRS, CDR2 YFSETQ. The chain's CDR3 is CASSSLDRGPNYGYTF. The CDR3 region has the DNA TGCGCCAGCAGCTCTCTGGACAGGGGCCCTAACTATGGCTACACCTTC. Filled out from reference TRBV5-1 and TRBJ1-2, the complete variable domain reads KAGVTQTPRYLIKTRGQQVTLSCSPISGHRSVSWYQQTPGQGLQFLFEYFSETQRNKGNFPGRFSGRQFSNSRSEMNVSTLELGDSALYLCASSSLDRGPNYGYTFGSGTRLTVV.

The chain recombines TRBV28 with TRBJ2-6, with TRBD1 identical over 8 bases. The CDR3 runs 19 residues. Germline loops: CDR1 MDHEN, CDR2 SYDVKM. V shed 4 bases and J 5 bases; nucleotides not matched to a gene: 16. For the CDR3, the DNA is TGTGCCAGCAGTTCGTCGAAAACCGGACAGGGAAACTGGGCCAACGTCCTGACTTTC. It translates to CASSSSKTGQGNWANVLTF.

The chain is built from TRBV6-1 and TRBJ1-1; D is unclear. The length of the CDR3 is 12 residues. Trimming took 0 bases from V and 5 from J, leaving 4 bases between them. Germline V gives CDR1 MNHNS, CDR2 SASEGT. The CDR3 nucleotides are TGTGCCAGCAGTGAAGCCGAGACTGAAGCTTTCTTT. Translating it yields CASSEAETEAFF.

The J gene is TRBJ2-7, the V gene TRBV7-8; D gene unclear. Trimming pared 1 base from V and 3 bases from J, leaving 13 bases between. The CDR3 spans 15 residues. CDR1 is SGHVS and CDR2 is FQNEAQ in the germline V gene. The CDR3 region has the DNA TGTGCCAGCAGCTTAGTGTCCACACGCAACTACGAGCAGTACTTC. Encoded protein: CASSLVSTRNYEQYF.

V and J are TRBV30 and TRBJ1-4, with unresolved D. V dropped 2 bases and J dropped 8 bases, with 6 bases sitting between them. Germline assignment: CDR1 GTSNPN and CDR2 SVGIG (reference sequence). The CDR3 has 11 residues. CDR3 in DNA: TGTGCCTGGAGTATTCGGGAAAAACTGTTTTTT. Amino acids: CAWSIREKLFF.

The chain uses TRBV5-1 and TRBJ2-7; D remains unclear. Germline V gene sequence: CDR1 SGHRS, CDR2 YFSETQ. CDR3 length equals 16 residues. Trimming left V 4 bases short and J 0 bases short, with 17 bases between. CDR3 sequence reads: CASSLLVSSSSYEQYF. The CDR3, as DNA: TGCGCCAGCAGCCTTCTTGTCTCGTCGAGCTCCTACGAGCAGTACTTC.

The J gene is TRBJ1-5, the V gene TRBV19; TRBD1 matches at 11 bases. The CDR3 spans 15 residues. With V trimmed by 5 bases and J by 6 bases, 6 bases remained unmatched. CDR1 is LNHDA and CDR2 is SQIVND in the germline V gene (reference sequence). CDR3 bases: TGTGCCAGTAGTGGGCGGACAGGGGGCGTTCAGCCCCAGCATTTT. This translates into CASSGRTGGVQPQHF.